This T cell receptor (beta chain) was profiled in a study of T cells after yellow fever vaccination. Study-wide results and limits: Shared CD4/CD8 clonotypes were a small share, likely from convergent recombination. The presence of abundant clonotypes contaminating from the bulk population was possible in FACS-sorted repertoires. Subsequent to the booster, the majority of primary-vaccination clones reappeared (around 96% CD4, about 90% CD8).

The CDR3 spans 15 residues. V was pared by 5 bases and J by 1 base, with 14 bases between. Germline CDR1 reads SGHTA; CDR2 reads FQGNSA. Template switching by 5'RACE produced TCR cDNA, adding a universal primer site and UMIs. TCRdb passed the 5' RACE reads through MiXCR, listing each CDR3 protein once. Here the sample spans under 200,000 distinct CDR3 sequences, approximately 10% being singletons. The table lists this clonotype with a few counts. As yet, its antigen is unknown. The receptor was isolated from a man in his late teens or twenties who received the YFV17D yellow fever vaccine. The chain uses TRBV7-2 and TRBJ2-5, with D tentatively TRBD2 (7 bases). Sequencing used CD8+ T cells sorted from PBMCs, obtained 15 days after the yellow fever booster vaccination. The CDR3 spells CASSGRGGAQETQYF. In nucleotides, the CDR3 is TGTGCCAGCAGCGGCCGAGGGGGGGCCCAAGAGACCCAGTACTTC. The full variable domain, in which reference TRBV7-2 and TRBJ2-5 provide the parts outside the CDR3, is GAGVSQSPSNKVTEKGKDVELRCDPISGHTALYWYRQSLGQGLEFLIYFQGNSAPDKSGLPSDRFSAERTGGSVSTLTIQRTQQEDSAVYLCASSGRGGAQETQYFGPGTRLLVL.